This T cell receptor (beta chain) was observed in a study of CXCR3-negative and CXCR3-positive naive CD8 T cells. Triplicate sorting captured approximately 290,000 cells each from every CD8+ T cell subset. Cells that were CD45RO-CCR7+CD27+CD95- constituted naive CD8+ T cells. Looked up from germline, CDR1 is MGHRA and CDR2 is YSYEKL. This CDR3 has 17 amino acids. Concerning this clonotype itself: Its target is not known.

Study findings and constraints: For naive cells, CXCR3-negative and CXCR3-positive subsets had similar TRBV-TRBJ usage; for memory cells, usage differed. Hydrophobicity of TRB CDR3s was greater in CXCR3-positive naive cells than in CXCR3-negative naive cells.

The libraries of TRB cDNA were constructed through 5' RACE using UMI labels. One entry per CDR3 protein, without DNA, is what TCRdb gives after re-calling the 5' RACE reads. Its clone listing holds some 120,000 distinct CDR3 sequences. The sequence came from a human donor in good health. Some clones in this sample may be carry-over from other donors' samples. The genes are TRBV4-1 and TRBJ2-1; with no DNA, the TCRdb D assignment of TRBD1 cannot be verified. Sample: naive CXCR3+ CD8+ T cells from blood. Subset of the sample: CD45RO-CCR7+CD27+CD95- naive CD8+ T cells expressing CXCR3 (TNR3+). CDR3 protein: CASSQKWWDREENEQFF.